Listed below are T cell receptor beta chains from one sample, sequenced in a study of T cell responses to AZD1222 COVID-19 vaccine. Libraries were prepared by immunoSEQ multiplex PCR; TCRdb keeps only in-frame clonotypes and omits some of them. The sample includes over 120,000 clones, 92% of them seen just once. The specimen comprised peripheral blood, sampled on day 0 of AZD1222 vaccination. Source of these receptors: an adult in good health. Each CDR3 is given with its conserved first and last residue. The D gene is left open where the match is weak. The listing skips clone size in some rows; elsewhere it reads once, few, many or a size class.

.	.	TRBV2	TRBJ1-3	CASSQIGQGNTIYF	TGTGCCAGCAGCCAGATAGGACAAGGAAACACCATATATTTT
once	TRBD1	TRBV18	TRBJ2-7	CASSPQGQGDYEQYF	TGTGCCAGCTCACCGCAGGGACAGGGCGACTACGAGCAGTACTTC
.	.	TRBV29-1	TRBJ1-2	CSVQGANYGYTF	TGCAGCGTTCAGGGCGCTAACTATGGCTACACCTTC
.	.	TRBV5-1	TRBJ2-3	CASRQGPSTDTQYF	TGCGCCAGCAGGCAGGGCCCTAGCACAGATACGCAGTATTTT
.	.	TRBV27	TRBJ1-2	CASSSRGTYGYTF	TGTGCCAGCAGTTCCCGGGGGACATATGGCTACACCTTC
.	.	TRBV28	TRBJ2-1	CAGSISYNEQFF	TGTGCCGGCAGCATCTCCTACAATGAGCAGTTCTTC
.	.	TRBV4-1	TRBJ1-1	CASSVRVLTNTEAFF	TGCGCCAGCAGCGTGCGGGTCCTAACGAACACTGAAGCTTTCTTT
.	.	TRBV6-5	TRBJ1-5	CASRTGTGQPQHF	TGTGCCAGCAGAACCGGGACGGGTCAGCCCCAGCATTTT
.	TRBD2	TRBV14	TRBJ2-1	CASSRAGGPYNEQFF	TGTGCCAGCAGCCGTGCGGGAGGGCCTTACAATGAGCAGTTCTTC
.	.	TRBV12-3/TRBV12-4	TRBJ2-7	CASSLGQGYEQYF	TGTGCCAGCAGTTTAGGGCAGGGCTACGAGCAGTACTTC
once	.	TRBV9	TRBJ2-2	CASSVVEGSTGELFF	TGTGCCAGCAGCGTAGTGGAGGGGTCCACCGGGGAGCTGTTTTTT
once	.	TRBV28	TRBJ2-7	CASSLGRLGGPLSYEQYF	TGTGCCAGCAGCCTCGGCCGCCTTGGGGGACCACTCTCCTACGAGCAGTACTTC
.	.	TRBV14	TRBJ2-3	CASSRDLTDTQYF	TGTGCCAGCAGCCGAGACCTCACAGATACGCAGTATTTT
.	TRBD1	TRBV6-2/TRBV6-3	TRBJ1-1	CASSTRTGMNTEAFF	TGTGCCAGCAGTACTCGGACAGGGATGAACACTGAAGCTTTCTTT
once	.	TRBV28	TRBJ1-6	CASTGDYNSPLHF	TGTGCCAGCACAGGGGACTATAATTCACCCCTCCACTTT
.	.	TRBV6-6	TRBJ2-1	CASRATYNEQFF	TGTGCCAGCAGGGCTACCTACAATGAGCAGTTCTTC
.	TRBD1	TRBV5-6	TRBJ2-5	CASSWDSPLQETQYF	TGTGCCAGCAGCTGGGACAGTCCACTCCAAGAGACCCAGTACTTC
.	.	TRBV27	TRBJ2-7	CASSPTGKSSYEQYF	TGTGCCAGCAGTCCTACAGGGAAAAGCTCCTACGAGCAGTACTTC
.	TRBD2	TRBV5-4	TRBJ2-1	CASSTVGRAGNEQFF	TGTGCCAGCAGTACGGTCGGGAGGGCCGGTAATGAGCAGTTCTTC
once	.	TRBV4-2	TRBJ2-2	CASSQDRTTPGELFF	TGTGCCAGCAGCCAAGATCGGACTACCCCCGGGGAGCTGTTTTTT
.	.	TRBV7-9	TRBJ1-3	CASSLAGEYTIYF	TGTGCCAGCAGCCTTGCAGGGGAATACACCATATATTTT
.	.	TRBV7-9	TRBJ1-6	CASSLGGAGTRNSPLHF	TGTGCCAGCAGCTTAGGGGGGGCAGGGACACGGAATTCACCCCTCCACTTT
.	.	TRBV5-5	TRBJ1-2	CASSLPANYGYTF	TGTGCCAGCAGCTTGCCGGCTAACTATGGCTACACCTTC
.	.	TRBV2	TRBJ1-6	CASSSLPNSPLHF	TGTGCCAGCAGTTCGCTACCTAATTCACCCCTCCACTTT
once	.	TRBV28	TRBJ1-5	CASSLRRAGMKPQHF	TGTGCCAGCAGCTTACGACGGGCAGGGATGAAGCCCCAGCATTTT
.	.	TRBV19	TRBJ2-1	CASSIERGKVRNEQFF	TGTGCCAGTAGTATAGAGAGGGGTAAGGTGAGGAATGAGCAGTTCTTC
.	.	TRBV6-5	TRBJ1-3	CASSDSRSSGNTIYF	TGTGCCAGCAGCGACTCACGGTCCTCTGGAAACACCATATATTTT
.	.	TRBV27	TRBJ1-2	CASSLSRDTSRYGYTF	TGTGCCAGCAGTTTATCCCGGGACACCTCACGCTATGGCTACACCTTC
.	.	TRBV20-1	TRBJ1-1	CSASQVLSGAFF	TGCAGTGCTAGTCAGGTTCTAAGTGGCGCTTTCTTT
once	.	TRBV7-2	TRBJ2-1	CASSSQAPAILDEQFF	TGTGCCAGCAGCAGCCAGGCGCCTGCTATATTGGATGAGCAGTTCTTC